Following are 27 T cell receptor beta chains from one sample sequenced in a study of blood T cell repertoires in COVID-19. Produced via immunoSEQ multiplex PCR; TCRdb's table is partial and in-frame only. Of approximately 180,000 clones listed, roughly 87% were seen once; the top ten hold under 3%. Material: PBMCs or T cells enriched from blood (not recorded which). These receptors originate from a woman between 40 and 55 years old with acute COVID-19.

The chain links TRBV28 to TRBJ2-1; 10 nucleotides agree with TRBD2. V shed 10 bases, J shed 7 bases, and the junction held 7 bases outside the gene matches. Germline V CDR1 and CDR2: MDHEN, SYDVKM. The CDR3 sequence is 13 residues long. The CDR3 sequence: CATSLLAGNEQFF. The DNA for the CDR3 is TGTGCCACCTCCCTACTAGCGGGGAATGAGCAGTTCTTC.

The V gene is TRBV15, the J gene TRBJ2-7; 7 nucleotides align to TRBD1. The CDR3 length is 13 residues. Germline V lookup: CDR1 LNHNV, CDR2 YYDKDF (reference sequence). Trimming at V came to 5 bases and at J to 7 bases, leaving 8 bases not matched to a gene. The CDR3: CATSDRDSNEQYF. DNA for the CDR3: TGTGCCACCAGCGACCGGGACAGCAATGAGCAGTACTTC.

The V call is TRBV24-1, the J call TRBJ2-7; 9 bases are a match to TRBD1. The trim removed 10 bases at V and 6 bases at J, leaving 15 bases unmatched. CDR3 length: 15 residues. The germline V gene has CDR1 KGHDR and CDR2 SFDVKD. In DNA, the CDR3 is TGTGCCACGGGACAGGGTATGGCGGCGGGGGTCGAGCAGTACTTC. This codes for CATGQGMAAGVEQYF.

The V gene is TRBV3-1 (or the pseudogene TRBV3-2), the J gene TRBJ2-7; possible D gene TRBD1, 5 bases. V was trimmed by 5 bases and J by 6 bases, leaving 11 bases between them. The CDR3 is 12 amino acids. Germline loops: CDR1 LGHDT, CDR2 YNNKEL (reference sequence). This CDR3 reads CASSASGSEQYF. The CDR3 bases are TGTGCCAGCAGCGCTTCAGGGTCCGAGCAGTACTTC.

CDR3 residues: CASSLTGTLYNEQFF. CDR3 in DNA: TGTGCCAGCAGCCTGACCGGGACACTGTACAATGAGCAGTTCTTC. The chain carries TRBV7-3 and TRBJ2-1; D is perhaps TRBD1 (6 bases). This CDR3 region has 15 residues. V was pared by 5 bases and J by 4 bases, with 15 bases between. Germline V gives CDR1 SGHTA, CDR2 FQGTGA.

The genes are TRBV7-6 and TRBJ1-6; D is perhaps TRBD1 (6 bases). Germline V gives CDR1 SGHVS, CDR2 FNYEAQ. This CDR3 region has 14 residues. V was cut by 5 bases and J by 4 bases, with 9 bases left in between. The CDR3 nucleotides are TGTGCCAGCAGCATTGGACAGTATAATTCACCCCTCCACTTT. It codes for CASSIGQYNSPLHF.

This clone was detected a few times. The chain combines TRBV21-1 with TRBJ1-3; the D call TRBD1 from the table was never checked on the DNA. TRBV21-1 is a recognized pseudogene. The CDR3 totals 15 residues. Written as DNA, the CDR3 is TGTGCCAGCAGCAAAGGGGCAGTCTCTGGAAACACCATATATTTT. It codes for CASSKGAVSGNTIYF.

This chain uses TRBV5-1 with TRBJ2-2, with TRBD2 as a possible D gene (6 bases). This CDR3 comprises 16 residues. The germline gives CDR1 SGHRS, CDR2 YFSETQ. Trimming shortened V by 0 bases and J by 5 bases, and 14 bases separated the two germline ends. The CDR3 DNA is TGCGCCAGCAGCTTGGCCGCGGGATCAATAACCGGGGAGCTGTTTTTT. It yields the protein CASSLAAGSITGELFF.

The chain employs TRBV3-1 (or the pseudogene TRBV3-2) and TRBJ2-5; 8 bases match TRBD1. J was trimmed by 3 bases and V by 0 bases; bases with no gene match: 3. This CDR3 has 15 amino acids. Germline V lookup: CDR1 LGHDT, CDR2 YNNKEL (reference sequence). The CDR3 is CASSQDGTGEETQYF. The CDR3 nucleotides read TGTGCCAGCAGCCAAGACGGGACAGGTGAAGAGACCCAGTACTTC.

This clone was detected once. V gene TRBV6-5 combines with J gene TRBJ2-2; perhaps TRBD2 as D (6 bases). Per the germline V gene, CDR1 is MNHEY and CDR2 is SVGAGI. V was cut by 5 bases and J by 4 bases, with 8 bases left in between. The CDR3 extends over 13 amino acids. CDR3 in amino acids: CASSRGFTGELFF. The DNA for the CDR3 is TGTGCCAGCAGTCGGGGGTTCACCGGGGAGCTGTTTTTT.

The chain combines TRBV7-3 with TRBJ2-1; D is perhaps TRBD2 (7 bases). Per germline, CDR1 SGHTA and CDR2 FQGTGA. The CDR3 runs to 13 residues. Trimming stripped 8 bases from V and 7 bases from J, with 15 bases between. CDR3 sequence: CASGAGAGNEQFF. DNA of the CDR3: TGTGCCAGCGGGGCGGGGGCCGGTAATGAGCAGTTCTTC.

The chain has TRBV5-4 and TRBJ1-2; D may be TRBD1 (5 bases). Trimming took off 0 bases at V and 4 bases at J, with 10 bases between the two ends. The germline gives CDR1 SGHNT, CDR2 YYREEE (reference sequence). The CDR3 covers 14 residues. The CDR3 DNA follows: TGTGCCAGCAGCTTGGCCCCTGGGGCCTATGGCTACACCTTC. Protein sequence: CASSLAPGAYGYTF.

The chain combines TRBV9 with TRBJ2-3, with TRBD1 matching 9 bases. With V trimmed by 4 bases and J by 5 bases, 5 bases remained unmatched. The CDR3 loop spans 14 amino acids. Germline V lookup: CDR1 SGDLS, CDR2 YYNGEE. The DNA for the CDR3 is TGTGCCAGCAGCCAACAGGGGGCGGAAGATACGCAGTATTTT. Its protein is CASSQQGAEDTQYF.

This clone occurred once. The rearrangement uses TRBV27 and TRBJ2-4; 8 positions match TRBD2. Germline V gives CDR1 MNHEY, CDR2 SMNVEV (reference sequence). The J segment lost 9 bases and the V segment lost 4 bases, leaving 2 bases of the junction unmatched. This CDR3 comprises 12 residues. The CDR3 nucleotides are TGTGCCAGCAGTTCGGGGGGGGGCATTCAGTACTTC. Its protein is CASSSGGGIQYF.

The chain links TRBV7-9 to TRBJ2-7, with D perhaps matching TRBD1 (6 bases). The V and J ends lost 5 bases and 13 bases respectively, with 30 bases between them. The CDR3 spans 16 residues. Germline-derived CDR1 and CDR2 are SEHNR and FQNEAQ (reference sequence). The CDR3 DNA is TGTGCCAGCAGCCCCGCAAACCCGGGACAAAACTACGAGCGATACTTC. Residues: CASSPANPGQNYERYF.

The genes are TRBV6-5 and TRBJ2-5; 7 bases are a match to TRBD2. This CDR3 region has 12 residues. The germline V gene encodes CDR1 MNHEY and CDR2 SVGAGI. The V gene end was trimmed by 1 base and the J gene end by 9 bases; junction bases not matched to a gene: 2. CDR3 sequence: CASSYWGGAQYF. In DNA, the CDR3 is TGTGCCAGCAGTTACTGGGGAGGGGCCCAGTACTTC.

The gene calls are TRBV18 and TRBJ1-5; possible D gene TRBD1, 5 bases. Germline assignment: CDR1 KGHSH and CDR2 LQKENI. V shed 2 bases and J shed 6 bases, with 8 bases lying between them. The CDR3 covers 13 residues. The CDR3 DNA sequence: TGTGCCAGCTCACCAGGGGGGAGTCAGCCCCAGCATTTT. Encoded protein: CASSPGGSQPQHF.

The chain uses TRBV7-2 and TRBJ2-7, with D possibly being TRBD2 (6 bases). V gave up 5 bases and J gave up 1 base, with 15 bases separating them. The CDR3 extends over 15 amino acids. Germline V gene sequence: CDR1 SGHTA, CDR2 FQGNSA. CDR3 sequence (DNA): TGTGCCAGCAGCCCCGCCTTGACTAGATCCTACGAGCAGTACTTC. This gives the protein CASSPALTRSYEQYF.

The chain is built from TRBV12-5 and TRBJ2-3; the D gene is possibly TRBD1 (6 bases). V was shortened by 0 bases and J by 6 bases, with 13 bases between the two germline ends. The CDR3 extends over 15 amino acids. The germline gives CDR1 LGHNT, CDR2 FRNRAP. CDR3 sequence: CASGLVQGGGDTQYF. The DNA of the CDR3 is TGTGCTAGTGGTTTGGTACAGGGCGGCGGGGATACGCAGTATTTT. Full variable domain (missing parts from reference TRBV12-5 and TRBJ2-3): DARVTQTPRHKVTEMGQEVTMRCQPILGHNTVFWYRQTMMQGLELLAYFRNRAPLDDSGMPKDRFSAEMPDATLATLKIQPSEPRDSAVYFCASGLVQGGGDTQYFGPGTRLTVL.

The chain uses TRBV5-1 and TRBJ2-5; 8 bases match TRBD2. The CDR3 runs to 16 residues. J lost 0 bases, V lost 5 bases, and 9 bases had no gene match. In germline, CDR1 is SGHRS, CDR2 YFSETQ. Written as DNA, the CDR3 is TGCGCCAGCAGGAGCCGGGGGGGCCGGTACCAAGAGACCCAGTACTTC. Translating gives CASRSRGGRYQETQYF.

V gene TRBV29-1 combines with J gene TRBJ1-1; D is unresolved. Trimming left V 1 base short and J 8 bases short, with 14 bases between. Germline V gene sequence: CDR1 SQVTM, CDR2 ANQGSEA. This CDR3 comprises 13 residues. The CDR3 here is CSVEAVSGNEAFF. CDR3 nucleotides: TGCAGCGTTGAAGCGGTATCGGGGAACGAAGCTTTCTTT.

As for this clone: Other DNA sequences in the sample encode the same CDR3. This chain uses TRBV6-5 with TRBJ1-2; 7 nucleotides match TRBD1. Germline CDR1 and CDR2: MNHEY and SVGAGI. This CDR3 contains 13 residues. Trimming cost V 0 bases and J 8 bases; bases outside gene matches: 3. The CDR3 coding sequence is TGTGCCAGCAGTTACTCGACAGGGAGGGGCTACACCTTC. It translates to CASSYSTGRGYTF.

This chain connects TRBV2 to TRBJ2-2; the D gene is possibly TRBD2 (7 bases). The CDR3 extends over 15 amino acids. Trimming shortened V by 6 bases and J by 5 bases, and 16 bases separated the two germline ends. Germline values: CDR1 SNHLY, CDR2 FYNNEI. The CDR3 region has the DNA TGTGCCAGCAGAAGGGGGGAGGGGCGTACCGGGGAGCTGTTTTTT. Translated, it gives CASRRGEGRTGELFF.

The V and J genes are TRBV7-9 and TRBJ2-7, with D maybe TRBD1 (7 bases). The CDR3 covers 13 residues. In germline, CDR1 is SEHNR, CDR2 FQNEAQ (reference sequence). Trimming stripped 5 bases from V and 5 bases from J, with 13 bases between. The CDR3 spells CASSPPGGNEQYF. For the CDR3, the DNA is TGTGCCAGCAGCCCCCCAGGGGGGAACGAGCAGTACTTC.

The CDR3 here is CAWSVGVNEKLFF. DNA of the CDR3: TGTGCCTGGAGTGTAGGGGTGAATGAAAAACTGTTTTTT. The rearrangement links TRBV30 to TRBJ1-4, with a possible D match to TRBD1 (5 bases). The CDR3 consists of 13 residues. V dropped 0 bases and J dropped 5 bases, with 7 bases sitting between them. The germline gives CDR1 GTSNPN, CDR2 SVGIG (reference sequence).

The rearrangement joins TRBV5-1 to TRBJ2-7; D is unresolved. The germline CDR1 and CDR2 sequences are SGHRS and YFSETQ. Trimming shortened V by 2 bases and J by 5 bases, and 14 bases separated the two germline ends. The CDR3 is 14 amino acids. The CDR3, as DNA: TGCGCCAGCAGCTTACCGATTCCGGCGGACGAGCAGTACTTC. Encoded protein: CASSLPIPADEQYF.

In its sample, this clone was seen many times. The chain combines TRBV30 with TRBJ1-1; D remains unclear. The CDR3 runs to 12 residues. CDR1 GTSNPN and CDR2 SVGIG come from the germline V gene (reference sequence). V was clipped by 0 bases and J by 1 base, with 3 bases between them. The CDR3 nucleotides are TGTGCCTGGAGTGTGGCGAACACTGAAGCTTTCTTT. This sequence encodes CAWSVANTEAFF.